Listed below are T cell receptor beta chains from one sample, sequenced in a study of cytomegalovirus exposure and HLA in healthy donors. Method: immunoSEQ multiplex PCR; TCRdb's copy keeps in-frame clones and lacks some. The data contain approximately 190,000 clones, more than 75% of them singletons. Sample: PBMCs. Every receptor here comes from a man aged 30 to 45 in good health and CMV-seronegative. The CDR3 runs from the conserved cysteine through the conserved F or W. D genes are given only for firm matches. Size values are once, few and many counts, or a class for expanded clones, and some rows have none.

v_gene	d_gene	j_gene	abundance	CDR3nt	CDR3aa
TRBV27	NA	TRBJ2-1	NA	TGTGCCAGCAGTCCTCTAGTACGGGGTTACAATGAGCAGTTCTTC	CASSPLVRGYNEQFF
TRBV7-2	TRBD1	TRBJ1-4	NA	TGTGCCAGCGGCTTGGGACAGACTAATGAAAAACTGTTTTTT	CASGLGQTNEKLFF
TRBV6-5	NA	TRBJ2-5	NA	TGTGCCAGCAGGGGAGCGGGCCCCCAAGAGGCCCAGTACTTC	CASRGAGPQEAQYF
TRBV9	TRBD2	TRBJ2-1	once	TGTGCCAGCAAGAGCCGGGACTACTACAATGAGCAGTTCTTC	CASKSRDYYNEQFF
TRBV6-1	NA	TRBJ1-2	NA	TGTGCCAGCAGTGAAGCGGCGTCGACAGCTTATCGAGGCTACACCTTC	CASSEAASTAYRGYTF
TRBV29-1	TRBD2	TRBJ2-7	NA	TGCAGCGTTGTACGACCTAGCGGGAGTTCAGAGCAGTACTTC	CSVVRPSGSSEQYF
TRBV28	NA	TRBJ2-7	NA	TGTGCCAGCAGTCTAGACAGTTACGAGCAGTACTTC	CASSLDSYEQYF
TRBV5-1	TRBD1	TRBJ2-7	NA	TGCGCCAGCAGCTTGGAAGGACAGGGGCTGCGGGAGCAGTACTTC	CASSLEGQGLREQYF
TRBV19	NA	TRBJ2-5	NA	TGTGCCAGTAGTATTTCGAGGGTGGTCGAGACCCAGTACTTC	CASSISRVVETQYF
TRBV5-8	NA	TRBJ2-7	few	TGTGCCAGCAGCTTGGGATGGGCCTCCTACGAGCAGTACTTC	CASSLGWASYEQYF
TRBV27	TRBD2	TRBJ2-7	NA	TGTGCCAGCAGTCTACGGGGGAGGGCCTTTTCCGAGCAGTACTTC	CASSLRGRAFSEQYF
TRBV27	NA	TRBJ1-5	NA	TGTGCCAGCAGTTTCAGCAGGAATCAGCCCCAGCATTTT	CASSFSRNQPQHF
TRBV28	NA	TRBJ2-3	once	TGTGCCAGCAGAAGTGGACAGGAGGGAACAGATACGCAGTATTTT	CASRSGQEGTDTQYF
TRBV5-1	TRBD2	TRBJ2-7	NA	TGCGCCAGCAGCTTGGATTTTGGGGGGGCCTACGAGCAGTACTTC	CASSLDFGGAYEQYF
TRBV28	TRBD1	TRBJ1-5	NA	TGTGCCAGCAGTGGAGGGGGCGAGAAGCCCCAGCATTTT	CASSGGGEKPQHF
TRBV13	TRBD1	TRBJ1-1	NA	TGTGCCAGCAGCCCCACAGGGGCCACTGAAGCTTTCTTT	CASSPTGATEAFF
TRBV27	TRBD1	TRBJ1-2	NA	TGTGCCAGCAGGGCGGGACAGAACGCTAACTATGGCTACACCTTC	CASRAGQNANYGYTF
TRBV28	NA	TRBJ2-2	NA	TGTGCCAGCAGTTTAACAGTTGGTCAGCAGACCGGGGAGCTGTTTTTT	CASSLTVGQQTGELFF
TRBV9	NA	TRBJ2-1	NA	TGTGCCAGCAGCGCCAAACATTTCTCCCACAATGAGCAGTTCTTC	CASSAKHFSHNEQFF
TRBV28	NA	TRBJ1-3	NA	TGTGCCAGCAGCCCACGGGGGGCCAGTCGAAACACCATATATTTT	CASSPRGASRNTIYF
TRBV4-1	NA	TRBJ2-1	NA	TGCGCCAGCAGCCAAGAGCCCGGTAATGAGCAGTTCTTC	CASSQEPGNEQFF
TRBV29-1	TRBD1	TRBJ2-7	NA	TGCAGCGCCCGAACAGGGGGCAAGTACGAGCAGTACTTC	CSARTGGKYEQYF
TRBV10-3	NA	TRBJ2-2	NA	TGTGCCATCCCTGCGGGGCCCCAGAACACCGGGGAGCTGTTTTTT	CAIPAGPQNTGELFF
TRBV4-2	TRBD1	TRBJ2-3	NA	TGTGCCAGCAGCGACCGGGACAGGGTCACAGATACGCAGTATTTT	CASSDRDRVTDTQYF
TRBV11-2	NA	TRBJ1-1	NA	TGTGCCAGCAGCTTGGGGGGGCTGAACACTGAAGCTTTCTTT	CASSLGGLNTEAFF
TRBV7-9	NA	TRBJ1-1	NA	TGTGCCAGCAGCTTAGGCCGGGGACTTGAAGACACTGAAGCTTTCTTT	CASSLGRGLEDTEAFF
TRBV19	TRBD2	TRBJ2-3	NA	TGTGCCAGTAGTATAGTGAAGCGGGGGGGGCTCACAGATACGCAGTATTTT	CASSIVKRGGLTDTQYF
TRBV2	NA	TRBJ2-3	NA	TGTGCCAGCACCGAACGGGGGGCCACAGATACGCAGTATTTT	CASTERGATDTQYF
TRBV19	TRBD2	TRBJ2-1	NA	TGTGCCAGTACCCACCTAGCGGGGGGGATGGGTGAGCAGTTCTTC	CASTHLAGGMGEQFF
TRBV7-9	NA	TRBJ1-2	NA	TGTGCCAGCAGCCCGCAGGACTGGGGCTACACCTTC	CASSPQDWGYTF
TRBV27	NA	TRBJ1-4	NA	TGTGCCAGCCGGGCACCGGGAGGCGGGAATGAAAAACTGTTTTTT	CASRAPGGGNEKLFF
TRBV6-6	TRBD1	TRBJ2-2	NA	TGTGCCAGCAGACAGGGGGCCGGGGAGCTGTTTTTT	CASRQGAGELFF
TRBV19	TRBD1	TRBJ1-2	NA	TGTGCCAGTAGTATCCTCCCGGGGACAGAAAATTACTATGGCTACACCTTC	CASSILPGTENYYGYTF
TRBV7-9	NA	TRBJ1-6	NA	TGTGCCAGCAGCTTCGGTCCCAGGGTGGATTCACCCCTCCACTTT	CASSFGPRVDSPLHF
TRBV13	NA	TRBJ2-1	NA	TGTGCCAGCAGCTTAGCCGGACTCTGGCAGTTCTTC	CASSLAGLWQFF
TRBV6-4	TRBD2	TRBJ2-1	NA	TGTGCCAGCAGTGTGACTAGCGGGACCGATTACAATGAGCAGTTCTTC	CASSVTSGTDYNEQFF
TRBV14	TRBD2	TRBJ2-2	NA	TGTGCCAGCAGCCTTATGCTGACTAGCGGGGCGGACGGGGAGCTGTTTTTT	CASSLMLTSGADGELFF
TRBV28	TRBD1	TRBJ2-7	NA	TGTGCCAGCAGTTCCCTGGGACAGGGGGCCTACGAGCAGTACTTC	CASSSLGQGAYEQYF
TRBV30	NA	TRBJ1-2	NA	TGTGCCTGGAGGGCTGGAGGACATCAGGGAGGTGGCTACACCTTC	CAWRAGGHQGGGYTF
TRBV11-1	NA	TRBJ1-4	NA	TGTGCCAGCAGCCCGATCGGGAGCAACAGGAATGAAAAACTGTTTTTT	CASSPIGSNRNEKLFF
TRBV7-2	NA	TRBJ1-1	NA	TGTGCCAGCAAATTCGAGAGCACTGAAGCTTTCTTT	CASKFESTEAFF
TRBV28	TRBD1	TRBJ2-7	NA	TGTGCCAGCACAGGGGGCCACGAGCAGTACTTC	CASTGGHEQYF
TRBV5-1	TRBD1	TRBJ2-7	NA	TGCGCCAGCAGCCGGACAGGGACCTACGAGCAGTACTTC	CASSRTGTYEQYF
TRBV30	TRBD1	TRBJ2-7	NA	TGTGCCTGGAGTGTAGGGACAGGGTACGAGCAGTACTTC	CAWSVGTGYEQYF
TRBV6-6	TRBD1	TRBJ1-2	NA	TGTGCCAGCAGTTACGGCTCCCGGCAGGGGGATGGCTACACCTTC	CASSYGSRQGDGYTF
TRBV5-1	NA	TRBJ2-1	NA	TGCGCCAGCAGCTTGATTCCCGACAATGAGCAGTTCTTC	CASSLIPDNEQFF